These T cell receptor beta chains were read from a single sample in a study of cytotoxic CD8 clonotypes in ibrutinib-treated CLL. Sequenced by immunoSEQ multiplex PCR; TCRdb stores in-frame clones only, minus some. The table lists about 140,000 clones, 91% of them singletons. The sample was PBMCs, taken after 12 months of ibrutinib treatment. These receptors were obtained from a human donor with chronic lymphocytic leukemia. Each CDR3 is given with its conserved first and last residue. A D gene is named only where the DNA matches it firmly. The listing skips clone size in some rows; elsewhere it reads once, few, many or a size class.

v_call	j_call	clone_size	d_call	cdr3_length	cdr3_nt	cdr3_aa
TRBV11-3	TRBJ2-2	.	TRBD1	17	TGTGCCAGCAGCCAGATCGGGGGACAGGGAGGCCCCGGGGAGCTGTTTTTT	CASSQIGGQGGPGELFF
TRBV7-9	TRBJ1-4	.	.	14	TGTGCCAGCAGCCTTTTAGGGGTCGAGGAAAAACTGTTTTTT	CASSLLGVEEKLFF
TRBV11-3	TRBJ2-2	.	.	16	TGTGCCAGCAGCAGGAGTCGACTAGTTTTGCCCGGGGAGCTGTTTTTT	CASSRSRLVLPGELFF
TRBV11-3	TRBJ2-7	.	.	14	TGTGCCAGCAGCTCCGGGACTGCAGGGGGTGAGCAGTACTTC	CASSSGTAGGEQYF
TRBV27	TRBJ2-7	.	.	11	TGTGCCAGCAGTTTTGGAGTCGAGCAGTACTTC	CASSFGVEQYF
TRBV11-2	TRBJ2-1	.	.	12	TGTGCCAGCAGCTTAGATCCCCATGAGCAGTTCTTC	CASSLDPHEQFF
TRBV6-5	TRBJ1-2	once	.	14	TGTGCCAGCAGTTACTCGACAGCCCTTACCGGCTACACCTTC	CASSYSTALTGYTF
TRBV27	TRBJ2-7	.	.	14	TGTGCCAGCGGAAAACAGGTTAACTCCTACGAGCAGTACTTC	CASGKQVNSYEQYF
TRBV7-2	TRBJ2-5	.	TRBD2	16	TGTGCCAGCAGCCTCTCAGGGTCTAGCGGGCAAGAGACCCAGTACTTC	CASSLSGSSGQETQYF
TRBV5-1	TRBJ1-3	.	.	19	TGCGCCAGCAGCTTGAATGCGGGTTACGGCACCGACTCTGGAAACACCATATATTTT	CASSLNAGYGTDSGNTIYF
TRBV30	TRBJ2-3	.	.	12	TGTGCCTGGAGGATGTCGGCAGATACGCAGTATTTT	CAWRMSADTQYF
TRBV28	TRBJ1-5	.	.	14	TGTGCCAGCAGTTTCACAGTGTGGAATCAGCCCCAGCATTTT	CASSFTVWNQPQHF
TRBV29-1	TRBJ1-2	.	TRBD1	12	TGCAGCGTTCAAGACAGGGCGGATGGCTACACCTTC	CSVQDRADGYTF
TRBV25-1	TRBJ2-7	.	.	14	TGTGCCAGCACCGGGACGGATGGCTCCTACGAGCAGTACTTC	CASTGTDGSYEQYF
TRBV9	TRBJ1-1	few	.	14	TGTGCCAGCAGCGTAGACCAGATGAACACTGAAGCTTTCTTT	CASSVDQMNTEAFF
TRBV7-2	TRBJ2-3	.	TRBD2	15	TGTGCCAGCAGCTTTCTAGCGGGTAGCACAGATACGCAGTATTTT	CASSFLAGSTDTQYF
TRBV15	TRBJ2-1	.	.	13	TGTGCCACCAGCAGAGATCTTGGGAATGAGCAGTTCTTC	CATSRDLGNEQFF
TRBV10-3	TRBJ2-2	.	TRBD1	16	TGTGCCATCAGAGGGGGACAGACTGCGAACACCGGGGAGCTGTTTTTT	CAIRGGQTANTGELFF
TRBV19	TRBJ2-2	once	.	18	TGTGCCAGTACCCAGGGGGCTGCGGGAGGCCCGACGGGAGGGGAGCTGTTTTTT	CASTQGAAGGPTGGELFF
TRBV22-1	TRBJ2-3	.	.	14	TGTCCTGGGAGCGCACCGGGACAGAGATATACGCAGTATTTT	CPGSAPGQRYTQYF
TRBV30	TRBJ2-7	.	.	11	TGTGCCTGGAGTACCTCCTACGAGCAGTACTTC	CAWSTSYEQYF
TRBV28	TRBJ1-2	.	.	13	TGTGCCAGCAGCCCAGGGGAGGGCCGTGGCTACACCTTC	CASSPGEGRGYTF
TRBV6-5	TRBJ1-4	.	.	13	TGTGCCAGCAAGAACAGCCCCAATGAAAAACTGTTTTTT	CASKNSPNEKLFF
TRBV11-2	TRBJ1-1	.	.	14	TGTGCCAGCACCATCCGGGTCAGGTCCACTGAAGCTTTCTTT	CASTIRVRSTEAFF
TRBV2	TRBJ2-2	few	TRBD1	12	TGTGCCGAGACAGGGGGCACCGGGGAGCTGTTTTTT	CAETGGTGELFF
TRBV29-1	TRBJ1-1	.	.	13	TGCAGCGTTGAACGAGAACCCAGCGCTGAAGCTTTCTTT	CSVEREPSAEAFF
TRBV7-3	TRBJ2-3	.	.	15	TGTGCCAGCAGCTTCGGGCCTCAGGCGGCAGATACGCAGTATTTT	CASSFGPQAADTQYF
TRBV5-6	TRBJ2-7	.	TRBD1	16	TGTGCCAGCAGCTCCCCCAGGGGGAGAGGCGTCCCCGAGCAGTACTTC	CASSSPRGRGVPEQYF